A single sample gave rise to the 20 T cell receptor beta chains below, sequenced in a study of shared clonotypes between healthy human individuals. CD45RO-negative, CCR7-positively selected cells formed the naive CD8 fraction, excluding terminally differentiated effector memory CD45RA+ cells. The assay was immunoSEQ multiplex PCR, and TCRdb's table has in-frame clones only and misses some. The sample comprises roughly 770,000 clones, roughly 96% of which are singletons, and 0.2% to 0.25% rests with the top ten. The sequencing input was naive CD8+ T cells sorted from blood. The receptors stem from a man under 40 in good health.

The V call is TRBV6-4, the J call TRBJ2-3, with TRBD2 matching over 7 bases. The junction had 12 bases not matched to a gene; V was cut back by 2 bases and J by 1 base. CDR1 and CDR2 (germline): MRHNA, SNTAGT. This CDR3 region has 18 residues. For the CDR3, the DNA is TGTGCCAGCAGTGACCCCGCGGGGCTAGCGGAATGCACAGATACGCAGTATTTT. Translating gives CASSDPAGLAECTDTQYF.

This chain joins TRBV9 and TRBJ1-1; possibly TRBD1 for D (6 bases). The germline V gene encodes CDR1 SGDLS and CDR2 YYNGEE. V was cut by 0 bases and J by 3 bases, with 12 bases left in between. The CDR3 length is 15 residues. The CDR3 region has the DNA TGTGCCAGCAGCGTAGCTGAGGGGGTTGACACTGAAGCTTTCTTT. Translated, it gives CASSVAEGVDTEAFF.

The chain recombines TRBV10-3 with TRBJ2-3, with TRBD1 as a possible D gene (8 bases). V was clipped by 9 bases and J by 3 bases, with 16 bases between them. This CDR3 spans 14 amino acids. The germline V gene has CDR1 ENHRY and CDR2 SYGVKD. CDR3 amino acids: CAIQGGFGTDTQYF. DNA for the CDR3: TGTGCCATACAGGGGGGGTTCGGTACAGATACGCAGTATTTT.

This CDR3 is CASSELWGYSNQPQHF. The DNA of the CDR3 is TGTGCCAGCAGTGAGTTGTGGGGGTATAGCAATCAGCCCCAGCATTTT. The chain has TRBV6-1 and TRBJ1-5; a possible D gene is TRBD1 (5 bases). The germline CDR1 and CDR2 sequences are MNHNS and SASEGT. The CDR3 is 16 amino acids. Trimming took 3 bases from V and 0 from J, leaving 12 bases between them.

CDR3 in amino acids: CASSWGQTNTEAFF. The CDR3, as DNA: TGCGCCAGCAGCTGGGGACAGACCAACACTGAAGCTTTCTTT. V gene TRBV5-1 combines with J gene TRBJ1-1, with 7 bases that match TRBD1. Germline V gene sequence: CDR1 SGHRS, CDR2 YFSETQ. The length of the CDR3 is 14 residues. V was clipped by 3 bases and J by 2 bases; unmatched bases: 4. The full variable domain, in which reference TRBV5-1 and TRBJ1-1 provide the parts outside the CDR3, is KAGVTQTPRYLIKTRGQQVTLSCSPISGHRSVSWYQQTPGQGLQFLFEYFSETQRNKGNFPGRFSGRQFSNSRSEMNVSTLELGDSALYLCASSWGQTNTEAFFGQGTRLTVV.

V gene TRBV10-3 combines with J gene TRBJ2-7; 8 positions match TRBD1. Germline V lookup: CDR1 ENHRY, CDR2 SYGVKD. The CDR3 is made up of 15 amino acids. The V and J ends lost 4 bases and 1 base, in that order; junction bases with no gene match: 6. CDR3 protein: CAISADRELSYEQYF. CDR3 in DNA: TGTGCCATCAGTGCGGACAGGGAACTTTCCTACGAGCAGTACTTC.

The genes are TRBV7-9 and TRBJ2-5; D is unclear. With 4 bases removed from V and 0 bases from J, the gap between germline ends came to 15 bases. This CDR3 is built from 16 residues. CDR1 is SEHNR and CDR2 is FQNEAQ in the germline V gene (reference sequence). CDR3 region: CASSSALTTYQETQYF. As DNA, the CDR3 is TGTGCCAGCAGCTCCGCGCTGACGACGTACCAAGAGACCCAGTACTTC.

The chain is built from TRBV21-1 and TRBJ2-1. TRBV21-1 is tagged as a pseudogene. CDR3 length equals 10 residues. The CDR3 nucleotides read TGTGCCAGCAGCAAAGAAAAGCAGTTCTTC. Its translation: CASSKEKQFF.

This clone showed up just once. The chain recombines TRBV7-7 with TRBJ2-5, with unresolved D. CDR3 size: 14 residues. V was pared by 0 bases and J by 5 bases, with 10 bases between. Germline CDR1 is SSHAT and CDR2 is FNYEAQ (reference sequence). The DNA of the CDR3 is TGTGCCAGCAGCTTAGCGCCCACTTCGGAGACCCAGTACTTC. Its protein is CASSLAPTSETQYF.

As regards this clone: This sample also contains other DNA sequences that code for the same CDR3. The chain employs TRBV27 and TRBJ2-5; 7 nucleotides align to TRBD2. The germline CDR1 and CDR2 sequences are MNHEY and SMNVEV (reference sequence). The CDR3 is 14 amino acids. V dropped 3 bases and J dropped 4; count of bases not matched to a gene: 5. The CDR3 nucleotides are TGTGCCAGCAGTTTGGGGGGGGGAAGAGAGACCCAGTACTTC. As protein: CASSLGGGRETQYF.

The chain joins TRBV5-4 to TRBJ2-7; tentatively, D is TRBD1 or TRBD2 (5 bases each). The CDR3 is 15 amino acids. V lost 2 bases to trimming and J lost 0 bases, with 12 bases between them. In germline, CDR1 is SGHNT, CDR2 YYREEE (reference sequence). CDR3 DNA sequence: TGTGCCAGCAGCTTTCAAGGGACCACCTCCTACGAGCAGTACTTC. Translation: CASSFQGTTSYEQYF. The full variable domain, with the rest looked up from reference TRBV5-4 and TRBJ2-7, is ETGVTQSPTHLIKTRGQQVTLRCSSQSGHNTVSWYQQALGQGPQFIFQYYREEENGRGNFPPRFSGLQFPNYSSELNVNALELDDSALYLCASSFQGTTSYEQYFGPGTRLTVT.

The CDR3: CASSPEGRSYEQYF. In DNA form, the CDR3 reads TGCGCCAGCAGCCCGGAGGGACGGAGCTACGAGCAGTACTTC. V gene TRBV4-1 combines with J gene TRBJ2-7, with D possibly matching TRBD2 (6 bases). Germline CDR1 is MGHRA and CDR2 is YSYEKL. V lost 4 bases and J 3 bases, leaving 13 bases between the germline ends. The CDR3 is 14 residues long.

Comment on this clone: Germline and junction disagree at one end, which may indicate a read error. The V call is TRBV7-9, the J call TRBJ2-7; D not resolved. Germline-derived CDR1 and CDR2 are SEHNR and FQNEAQ (reference sequence). This CDR3 contains 15 residues. The CDR3 loop is CTSSLDGKSSYEQYF. The CDR3, as DNA: TGTACCAGCAGCTTAGATGGGAAGAGCTCCTACGAGCAGTACTTC.

The V call is TRBV23-1, the J call TRBJ2-5, with no clear D. TRBV23-1 is labeled an ORF, and its function is uncertain. The ends were cut back, 1 base at V and 2 bases at J, with 5 bases in the middle. This CDR3 has 13 residues. CDR3 nucleotide sequence: TGCGCCAGCAGTCAATTGGGACAAGAGACCCAGTACTTC. This encodes CASSQLGQETQYF.

Of note for this clone: Other nucleotide sequences from this sample produce the same CDR3. Written as DNA, the CDR3 is TGCAGCGCCGGACTAGCGGAAACCTACGAGCAGTACTTC. Protein: CSAGLAETYEQYF. The rearrangement uses TRBV29-1 and TRBJ2-7; 10 nucleotides match TRBD2. Germline V CDR1 and CDR2: SQVTM, ANQGSEA. This CDR3 region has 13 residues. V gave up 7 bases and J gave up 2 bases; unmatched junction bases: 5.

This clone was detected once. V and J are TRBV7-8 and TRBJ1-2, with TRBD1 identical over 7 bases. The CDR3 is 16 residues long. Germline V gives CDR1 SGHVS, CDR2 FQNEAQ. J gave up 4 bases and V 2 bases, and 10 bases lay outside the gene matches. CDR3 sequence (DNA): TGTGCCAGCAGCTTATTAGGGGGACAGACGGGCTATGGCTACACCTTC. It yields the protein CASSLLGGQTGYGYTF.

As for this clone: In the same sample, other DNA sequences code for this CDR3. As DNA, the CDR3 is TGCAGTGCTAGAACCGTAGATACGCAGTATTTT. Translated: CSARTVDTQYF. The V call is TRBV20-1, the J call TRBJ2-3, with unresolved D. This CDR3 comprises 11 residues. V gave up 2 bases and J gave up 5 bases, with 5 bases separating them. Germline lookup yields CDR1 DFQATT and CDR2 SNEGSKA (reference sequence).

The chain links TRBV7-9 to TRBJ2-7; 7 nucleotides line up with TRBD2. The germline V gene encodes CDR1 SEHNR and CDR2 FQNEAQ (reference sequence). The CDR3 extends over 15 amino acids. V lost 5 bases, J lost 7 bases, and 14 bases stayed unmatched. The CDR3 DNA is TGTGCCAGCAGCCAACCTCGGGGGGTGGGATTAGAGCAGTACTTC. This translates into CASSQPRGVGLEQYF. The variable domain in full, completed from reference TRBV7-9 and TRBJ2-7, reads DTGVSQNPRHKITKRGQNVTFRCDPISEHNRLYWYRQTLGQGPEFLTYFQNEAQLEKSRLLSDRFSAERPKGSFSTLEIQRTEQGDSAMYLCASSQPRGVGLEQYFGPGTRLTVT.

This sequence joins TRBV27 and TRBJ1-2; D is ambiguous. The CDR3 runs 17 residues. V lost 7 bases and J 0 bases, leaving 21 bases between the germline ends. Germline CDR1 reads MNHEY; CDR2 reads SMNVEV (reference sequence). Here the CDR3 reads CASIKRAGDRPNYGYTF. In nucleotides, the CDR3 is TGTGCCAGCATCAAAAGGGCAGGAGATAGACCTAACTATGGCTACACCTTC.

The chain recombines TRBV7-8 with TRBJ1-4; D not certain. There are 15 residues in the CDR3. Per germline, CDR1 SGHVS and CDR2 FQNEAQ. V shed 3 bases and J shed 0 bases, with 8 bases lying between them. The CDR3 here is CASSFSVATNEKLFF. As DNA, the CDR3 is TGTGCCAGCAGCTTCTCCGTTGCAACTAATGAAAAACTGTTTTTT.